This TCR beta chain was retrieved from a study of shared clonotypes between healthy human individuals. The wider study: Researchers drew samples from two women and a few men aged 18 to 49.

The split of CD4+ cells yielded CD45RA+ naive and CD45RA-negative memory subsets. Replicate PCRs for sorted subsets used approximately 190 ng DNA; this equaled 30,000 to 35,000 T cell genomes. Original processing methods: Owing to the provision of junction-only sequences devoid of quality scores by immunoSEQ, filtering differed. Here immunoSEQ multiplex PCR was the method, and the copy in TCRdb shows in-frame clones only, minus some. That table gives V, J and clone size, and the DNA gave D and trimming. The profile covers over 1.5 million clones, with 95% to 99% appearing a single time and roughly 0.4% taken by the ten largest. V dropped 9 bases and J dropped 1; count of bases not matched to a gene: 2. The CDR3 is made up of 13 amino acids. CDR1 ENHRY and CDR2 SYGVKD come from the germline V gene. This clone was seen just once. This sample includes further DNA sequences coding for the same CDR3.

This receptor was obtained from a man in his thirties or forties in good health. This chain links TRBV10-3 with TRBJ2-3; TRBD1 agrees at 9 bases. The sequencing sample was made of naive CD4+ T cells sorted from blood. Subset noted: CD45RA+ positively selected. The CDR3 DNA follows: TGTGCCATTCGGACAGGGGGCACAGATACGCAGTATTTT. Translation gives CAIRTGGTDTQYF.